Listed below are T cell receptor beta chains from one sample, sequenced in a study of shared clonotypes between healthy human individuals. The method was immunoSEQ multiplex PCR; TCRdb's version includes in-frame clones alone and lacks a portion of them. Here the sample spans around 2.5 million clones, approximately 94% being singletons. Sequencing input: naive CD4+ T cells from PBMCs. The receptor source for this set is a man aged 18 to 30 in good health. Some clones in this sample may be carry-over from other donors' samples. CDR3s include the opening cysteine and the closing phenylalanine or tryptophan. Fields, in order: clone size, J gene, CDR3 length, D gene, V gene, CDR3 protein, CDR3 DNA. D genes are given only for firm matches. Not every row has a clone size; where given, it reads once, few, many or a size class.

>.|TRBJ2-4|13|TRBD1|TRBV9
CASSGRQGNIQYF
TGTGCCAGCAGCGGGAGACAGGGAAACATTCAGTACTTC
>few|TRBJ1-5|14|.|TRBV30
CAWSVRGSNQPQHF
TGTGCCTGGAGTGTCCGGGGTAGCAATCAGCCCCAGCATTTT
>once|TRBJ2-1|15|TRBD2|TRBV9
CASSSWTSGSDEQFF
TGTGCCAGCAGCTCTTGGACTAGCGGGAGTGATGAGCAGTTCTTC
>.|TRBJ2-7|15|TRBD1|TRBV5-1
CASSLGQGGVYEQYF
TGCGCCAGCAGCCTGGGACAGGGCGGGGTCTACGAGCAGTACTTC
>.|TRBJ2-1|16|.|TRBV5-1
CASLPGRLRSYNEQFF
TGCGCCAGCCTCCCCGGTAGACTACGTTCCTACAATGAGCAGTTCTTC
>.|TRBJ2-1|19|TRBD2|TRBV19
CASSLRTSGRRGGYNEQFF
TGTGCCAGTAGTCTAAGGACTAGCGGGAGGCGCGGGGGTTACAATGAGCAGTTCTTC
>.|TRBJ1-1|14|TRBD1|TRBV5-4
CASSLAVDRDEAFF
TGTGCCAGCAGCTTGGCTGTTGACAGGGATGAAGCTTTCTTT
>.|TRBJ1-2|15|TRBD1|TRBV6-1
CASSDDNDRAQGYTF
TGTGCCAGCAGTGATGACAATGACAGGGCGCAGGGCTACACCTTC
>.|TRBJ2-1|12|.|TRBV7-2
CASSVRGHEQFF
TGTGCCAGCAGCGTACGGGGCCATGAGCAGTTCTTC
>.|TRBJ2-7|14|TRBD1|TRBV7-3
CASSPGQSFSEQYF
TGTGCCAGCAGCCCGGGACAGAGTTTCTCCGAGCAGTACTTC
>.|TRBJ2-1|17|TRBD2|TRBV7-3
CASSRAGGRSTGDEQFF
TGTGCCAGCAGCCGAGCAGGCGGGAGGTCTACCGGGGATGAGCAGTTCTTC
>.|TRBJ2-5|10|TRBD1|TRBV20-1
CSKGQETQYF
TGCAGTAAGGGACAGGAGACCCAGTACTTC
>.|TRBJ1-3|14|.|TRBV5-1
CASRMPAAGNTIYF
TGCGCCAGCAGAATGCCGGCCGCTGGAAACACCATATATTTT
>.|TRBJ1-2|14|.|TRBV6-6
CASSYRGTAYGYTF
TGTGCCAGCAGTTACAGGGGAACTGCCTATGGCTACACCTTC
>once|TRBJ1-5|15|.|TRBV21-1
CASSKDPFSNQPQHF
TGTGCCAGCAGCAAGGATCCCTTTAGCAATCAGCCCCAGCATTTT
>once|TRBJ2-3|14|.|TRBV10-1
CASSVTGTTDTQYF
TGCGCCAGCAGTGTTACCGGGACAACAGATACGCAGTATTTT
>.|TRBJ1-5|13|.|TRBV7-2
CASSLELNQPQHF
TGTGCCAGCAGCTTAGAACTAAATCAGCCCCAGCATTTT
>.|TRBJ2-5|11|.|TRBV28
CAGGIQETQYF
TGTGCTGGAGGGATTCAAGAGACCCAGTACTTC
>.|TRBJ2-7|14|.|TRBV10-3
CAISAGPGTYEQYF
TGTGCCATCAGTGCGGGACCTGGAACTTACGAGCAGTACTTC
>.|TRBJ2-3|15|.|TRBV5-1
CASSLVESGTDTQYF
TGCGCCAGCAGCTTGGTAGAGAGCGGAACAGATACGCAGTATTTT
>.|TRBJ2-7|10|.|TRBV27
CAIPTREQYF
TGTGCCATTCCCACTCGCGAGCAGTACTTC
>.|TRBJ1-1|13|.|TRBV30
CAWSLQGGTEAFF
TGTGCCTGGAGTTTACAGGGCGGCACTGAAGCTTTCTTT
>.|TRBJ2-5|13|.|TRBV6-6
CASSAGDVREQYF
TGTGCCAGCAGCGCAGGGGACGTGAGGGAGCAGTACTTC
>.|TRBJ1-5|13|.|TRBV7-9
CASSLARNQPQHF
TGTGCCAGCAGCTTAGCCCGAAATCAGCCCCAGCATTTT
>.|TRBJ1-1|13|.|TRBV10-3
CAIGLKGNTEAFF
TGTGCCATCGGCCTAAAGGGGAACACTGAAGCTTTCTTT
>.|TRBJ2-1|12|.|TRBV30
CAWSVLGAEQFF
TGTGCCTGGAGTGTCTTAGGTGCTGAGCAGTTCTTC
>few|TRBJ1-1|13|.|TRBV29-1
CSVEDWGGTEAFF
TGCAGCGTTGAAGATTGGGGAGGCACTGAAGCTTTCTTT
>.|TRBJ1-4|15|.|TRBV18
CASSPPGGRNEKLFF
TGTGCCAGCTCACCACCGGGGGGGCGCAATGAAAAACTGTTTTTT
>.|TRBJ2-7|15|.|TRBV4-1
CASSQPQYGNYEQYF
TGCGCCAGCAGCCAGCCTCAGTACGGCAACTACGAGCAGTACTTC
>.|TRBJ2-3|16|TRBD2|TRBV5-1
CASSRTAGAPPDTQYF
TGCGCCAGCAGCCGAACCGCGGGAGCCCCCCCCGATACGCAGTATTTT
>.|TRBJ1-1|15|.|TRBV6-1
CASRRMTALNTEAFF
TGTGCCAGCAGGCGTATGACAGCACTGAACACTGAAGCTTTCTTT
>once|TRBJ1-5|15|TRBD1|TRBV9
CASSASGTGGTPQHF
TGTGCCAGCAGCGCCTCCGGGACAGGGGGCACGCCCCAGCATTTT
>.|TRBJ2-1|15|TRBD2|TRBV19
CASSKGLAGENEQFF
TGTGCCAGTAGTAAGGGACTAGCGGGTGAAAATGAGCAGTTCTTC
>.|TRBJ2-7|16|TRBD2|TRBV28
CASSWGGAGFIYEQYF
TGTGCCAGCAGTTGGGGAGGGGCAGGTTTTATTTACGAGCAGTACTTC
>.|TRBJ2-3|16|TRBD2|TRBV7-2
CASSLAEASGSDTQYF
TGTGCCAGCAGCTTAGCGGAGGCTAGCGGGTCCGATACGCAGTATTTT
>.|TRBJ1-1|13|.|TRBV6-6
CASSYSEVSGAFF
TGTGCCAGCAGTTACTCTGAAGTTTCAGGAGCTTTCTTT
>.|TRBJ2-1|14|.|TRBV9
CASSVAPGPNEQFF
TGTGCCAGCAGCGTAGCCCCAGGGCCCAATGAGCAGTTCTTC
>.|TRBJ2-7|16|TRBD2|TRBV4-2
CASSQETGLANHEQYF
TGTGCCAGCAGCCAGGAAACGGGACTAGCGAACCACGAGCAGTACTTC
>.|TRBJ2-5|13|.|TRBV6-1
CASTPRGQETQYF
TGTGCCAGCACCCCGAGGGGGCAAGAGACCCAGTACTTC
>once|TRBJ2-4|13|.|TRBV4-1
CASRQTGVDIQYF
TGCGCCAGCAGGCAAACGGGGGTAGACATTCAGTACTTC
>.|TRBJ2-5|14|.|TRBV19
CASMGSVYQETQYF
TGTGCCAGTATGGGTAGCGTTTACCAAGAGACCCAGTACTTC
>.|TRBJ2-1|15|.|TRBV7-8
CASSSGWRGGNEQFF
TGTGCCAGCAGCTCCGGCTGGCGAGGGGGCAATGAGCAGTTCTTC
>few|TRBJ2-3|12|.|TRBV7-2
CASSSGLDTQYF
TGTGCCAGCAGCTCCGGCCTAGATACGCAGTATTTT
>.|TRBJ2-7|15|.|TRBV4-1
CASSQPSTGNYEQYF
TGCGCCAGCAGCCAGCCCTCAACAGGGAACTACGAGCAGTACTTC
>.|TRBJ1-4|16|.|TRBV5-6
CASSPPRTPGGEKLFF
TGTGCCAGCAGCCCCCCCCGGACGCCGGGAGGTGAAAAACTGTTTTTT
>.|TRBJ1-4|15|.|TRBV28
CASSLAGGPNEKLFF
TGTGCCAGCAGTTTGGCGGGGGGGCCTAATGAAAAACTGTTTTTT
>.|TRBJ2-5|13|TRBD1|TRBV19
CASRQGGAETQYF
TGTGCCAGCCGACAGGGGGGCGCCGAGACCCAGTACTTC
>.|TRBJ2-2|20|TRBD2|TRBV7-6
CASSLFALAGENGDTGELFF
TGTGCCAGCAGCTTGTTCGCCCTAGCGGGAGAGAACGGGGACACCGGGGAGCTGTTTTTT
>.|TRBJ1-2|14|.|TRBV2
CASSASDLNYGYTF
TGTGCCAGCAGTGCGTCGGACCTCAACTATGGCTACACCTTC
>.|TRBJ2-3|14|.|TRBV5-1
CASSLLASTDTQYF
TGCGCCAGCAGCTTGTTGGCTAGCACAGATACGCAGTATTTT
>.|TRBJ2-7|14|TRBD1|TRBV2
CASSDDRGYYEQYF
TGTGCCAGCAGTGACGACAGGGGCTACTACGAGCAGTACTTC
>.|TRBJ2-7|15|TRBD2|TRBV6-1
CASRTRGTRSNEQYF
TGTGCCAGCAGGACAAGGGGGACTAGGAGCAACGAGCAGTACTTC
>once|TRBJ2-5|13|.|TRBV2
CASRARYMETQYF
TGTGCCAGCAGGGCTAGATATATGGAGACCCAGTACTTC
>.|TRBJ1-5|16|TRBD1|TRBV19
CASSISGQGTYQPQHF
TGTGCCAGTAGTATCTCGGGACAGGGAACTTATCAGCCCCAGCATTTT
>once|TRBJ2-3|14|.|TRBV30
CAWSPGLRTDTQYF
TGTGCCTGGAGTCCGGGACTTCGCACAGATACGCAGTATTTT
>.|TRBJ2-3|17|.|TRBV7-9
CASSLGGQPASTDTQYF
TGTGCCAGCAGCTTAGGGGGCCAGCCAGCTAGCACAGATACGCAGTATTTT
>.|TRBJ2-7|14|.|TRBV28
CASSTRDSDYEQYF
TGTGCCAGCAGTACAAGGGACTCTGACTACGAGCAGTACTTC
>.|TRBJ2-7|13|.|TRBV7-2
CASSVVIFYEQYF
TGTGCCAGCAGCGTAGTTATCTTCTACGAGCAGTACTTC
>.|TRBJ2-7|15|.|TRBV7-8
CASSLNEGRTYEQYF
TGTGCCAGCAGCTTAAACGAGGGACGGACCTACGAGCAGTACTTC